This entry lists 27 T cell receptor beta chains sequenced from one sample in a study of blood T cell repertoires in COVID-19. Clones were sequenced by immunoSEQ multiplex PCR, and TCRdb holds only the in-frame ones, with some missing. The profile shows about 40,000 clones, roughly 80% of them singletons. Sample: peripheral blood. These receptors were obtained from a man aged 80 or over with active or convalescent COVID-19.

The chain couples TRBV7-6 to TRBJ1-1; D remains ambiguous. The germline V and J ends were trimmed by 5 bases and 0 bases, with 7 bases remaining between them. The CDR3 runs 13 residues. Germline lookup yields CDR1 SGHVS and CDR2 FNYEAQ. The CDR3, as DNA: TGTGCCAGCAGCGCGGACTTGAACACTGAAGCTTTCTTT. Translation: CASSADLNTEAFF.

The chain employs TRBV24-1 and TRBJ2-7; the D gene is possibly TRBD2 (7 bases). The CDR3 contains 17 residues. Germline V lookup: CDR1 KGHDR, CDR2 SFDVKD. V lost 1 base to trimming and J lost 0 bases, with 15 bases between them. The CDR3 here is CATSDFKGGEFSYEQYF. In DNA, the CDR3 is TGTGCCACCAGTGATTTCAAAGGGGGGGAGTTCTCCTACGAGCAGTACTTC.

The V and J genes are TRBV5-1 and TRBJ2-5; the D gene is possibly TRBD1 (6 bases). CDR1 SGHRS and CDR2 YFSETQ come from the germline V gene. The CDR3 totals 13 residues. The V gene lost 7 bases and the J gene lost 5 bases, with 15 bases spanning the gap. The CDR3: CASGSNRAETQYF. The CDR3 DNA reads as TGCGCCAGCGGGTCGAACAGGGCGGAGACCCAGTACTTC.

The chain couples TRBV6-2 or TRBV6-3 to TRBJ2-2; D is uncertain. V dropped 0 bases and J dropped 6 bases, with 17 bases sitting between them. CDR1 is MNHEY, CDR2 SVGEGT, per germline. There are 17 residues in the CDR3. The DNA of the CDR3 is TGTGCCAGCAGTTACTCCTGGCCTCCTCTTTATCCCGGGGAGCTGTTTTTT. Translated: CASSYSWPPLYPGELFF.

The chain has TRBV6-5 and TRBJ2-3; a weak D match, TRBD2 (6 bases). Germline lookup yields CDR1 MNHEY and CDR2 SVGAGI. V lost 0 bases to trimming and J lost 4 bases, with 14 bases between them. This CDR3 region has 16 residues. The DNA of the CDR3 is TGTGCCAGCAGTTACTCTGGCGGCGGGGTCGCAGATACGCAGTATTTT. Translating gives CASSYSGGGVADTQYF.

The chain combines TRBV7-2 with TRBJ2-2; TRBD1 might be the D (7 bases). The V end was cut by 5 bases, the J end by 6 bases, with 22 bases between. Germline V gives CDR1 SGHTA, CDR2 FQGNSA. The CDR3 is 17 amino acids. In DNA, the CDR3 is TGTGCCAGCAGCCAGGGGGGACATAAGGTTTGGGCCGGGGAGCTGTTTTTT. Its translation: CASSQGGHKVWAGELFF.

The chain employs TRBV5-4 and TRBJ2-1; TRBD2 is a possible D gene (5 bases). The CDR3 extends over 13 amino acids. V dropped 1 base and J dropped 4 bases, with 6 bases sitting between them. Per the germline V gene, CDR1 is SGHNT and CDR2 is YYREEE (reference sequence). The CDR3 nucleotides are TGTGCCAGCAGCTTGAGCGGTTACAATGAGCAGTTCTTC. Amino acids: CASSLSGYNEQFF.

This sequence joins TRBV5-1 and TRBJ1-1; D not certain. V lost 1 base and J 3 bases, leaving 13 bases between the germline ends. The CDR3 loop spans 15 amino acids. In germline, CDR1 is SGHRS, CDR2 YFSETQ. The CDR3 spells CASSLSGDRDTEAFF. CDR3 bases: TGCGCCAGCAGCTTGAGCGGGGATAGGGACACTGAAGCTTTCTTT.

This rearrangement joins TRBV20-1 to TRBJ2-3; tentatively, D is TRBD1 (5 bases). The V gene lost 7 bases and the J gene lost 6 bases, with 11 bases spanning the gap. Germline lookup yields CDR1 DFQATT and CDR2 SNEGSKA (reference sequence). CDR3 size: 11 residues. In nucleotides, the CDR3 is TGCAGTGTTGGGGCCGATGATACGCAGTATTTT. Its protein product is CSVGADDTQYF.

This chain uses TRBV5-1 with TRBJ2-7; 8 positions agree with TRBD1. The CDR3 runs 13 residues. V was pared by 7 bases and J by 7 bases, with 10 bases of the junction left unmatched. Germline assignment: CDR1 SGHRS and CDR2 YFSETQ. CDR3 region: CASCATGGREQYF. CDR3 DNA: TGCGCCAGCTGTGCAACAGGGGGTAGGGAGCAGTACTTC.

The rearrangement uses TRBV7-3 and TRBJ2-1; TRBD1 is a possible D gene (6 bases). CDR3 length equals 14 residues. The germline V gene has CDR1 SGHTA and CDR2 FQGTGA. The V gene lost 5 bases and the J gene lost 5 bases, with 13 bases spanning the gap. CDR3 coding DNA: TGTGCCAGCAGCCAAAGTGGGGGCAACAATGAGCAGTTCTTC. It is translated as CASSQSGGNNEQFF. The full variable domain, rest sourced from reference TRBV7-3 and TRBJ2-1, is GAGVSQTPSNKVTEKGKYVELRCDPISGHTALYWYRQSLGQGPEFLIYFQGTGAADDSGLPNDRFFAVRPEGSVSTLKIQRTERGDSAVYLCASSQSGGNNEQFFGPGTRLTVL.

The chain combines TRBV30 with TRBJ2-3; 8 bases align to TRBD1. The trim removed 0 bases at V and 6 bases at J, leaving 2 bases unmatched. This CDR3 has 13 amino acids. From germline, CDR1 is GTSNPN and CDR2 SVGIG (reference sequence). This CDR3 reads CAWSVRTGDTQYF. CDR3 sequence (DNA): TGTGCCTGGAGTGTACGGACAGGGGATACGCAGTATTTT. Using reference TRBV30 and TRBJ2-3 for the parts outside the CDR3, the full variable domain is SQTIHQWPATLVQPVGSPLSLECTVEGTSNPNLYWYRQAAGRGLQLLFYSVGIGQISSEVPQNLSASRPQDRQFILSSKKLLLSDSGFYLCAWSVRTGDTQYFGPGTRLTVL.

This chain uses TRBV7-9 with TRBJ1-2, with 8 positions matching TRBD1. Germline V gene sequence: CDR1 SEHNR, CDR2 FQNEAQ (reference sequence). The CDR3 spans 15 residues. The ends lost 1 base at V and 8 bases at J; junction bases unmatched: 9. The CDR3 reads CASSLEFAGGVGYTF. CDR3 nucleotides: TGTGCCAGCAGCTTAGAATTTGCAGGGGGCGTAGGCTACACCTTC.

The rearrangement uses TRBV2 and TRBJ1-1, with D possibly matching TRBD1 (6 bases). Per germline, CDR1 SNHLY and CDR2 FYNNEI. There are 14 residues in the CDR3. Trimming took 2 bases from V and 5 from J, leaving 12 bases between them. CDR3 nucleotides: TGTGCCAGCAGTGAAACAACGCAGGGGACTGAAGCTTTCTTT. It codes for CASSETTQGTEAFF.

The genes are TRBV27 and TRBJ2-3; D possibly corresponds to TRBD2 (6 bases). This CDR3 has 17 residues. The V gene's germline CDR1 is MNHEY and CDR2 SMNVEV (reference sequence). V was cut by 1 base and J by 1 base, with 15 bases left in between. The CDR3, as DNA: TGTGCCAGCAGTTTATATTCCGACTGGGGGGGCACAGATACGCAGTATTTT. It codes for CASSLYSDWGGTDTQYF.

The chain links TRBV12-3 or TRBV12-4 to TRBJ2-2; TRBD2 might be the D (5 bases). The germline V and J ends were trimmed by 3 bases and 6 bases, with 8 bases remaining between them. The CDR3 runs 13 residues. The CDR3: CASSFNGAGELFF. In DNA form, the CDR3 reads TGTGCCAGCAGTTTCAACGGGGCCGGGGAGCTGTTTTTT.

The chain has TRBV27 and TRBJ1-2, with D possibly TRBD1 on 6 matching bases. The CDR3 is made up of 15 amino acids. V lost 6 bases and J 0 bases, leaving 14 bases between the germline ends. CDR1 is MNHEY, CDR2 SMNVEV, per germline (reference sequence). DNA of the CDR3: TGTGCCAGCAGCCCTAACAGGGAAGCTAACTATGGCTACACCTTC. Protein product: CASSPNREANYGYTF.

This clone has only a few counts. CDR3 sequence: CASSFQRGNTDTQYF. The DNA for the CDR3 is TGTGCCAGCAGCTTCCAGCGGGGGAATACAGATACGCAGTATTTT. This chain links TRBV5-4 with TRBJ2-3, with TRBD2 matching over 8 bases. CDR3 size: 15 residues. The V gene end was trimmed by 2 bases and the J gene end by 3 bases; junction bases not matched to a gene: 5. Germline V gene data show CDR1 as SGHNT and CDR2 as YYREEE (reference sequence).

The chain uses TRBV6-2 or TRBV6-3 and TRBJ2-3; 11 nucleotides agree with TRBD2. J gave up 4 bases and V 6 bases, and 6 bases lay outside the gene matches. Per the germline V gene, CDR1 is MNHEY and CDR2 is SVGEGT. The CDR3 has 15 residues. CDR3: CASSLAGGRPDTQYF. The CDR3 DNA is TGTGCCAGCAGCCTAGCGGGGGGCCGTCCAGATACGCAGTATTTT.

CDR3 sequence (DNA): TGTGCCAGTAGTCCTCACAATACGCTCCCTGGAAACACCATATATTTT. Its translation: CASSPHNTLPGNTIYF. V usage is TRBV19 and J usage is TRBJ1-3; D remains unclear. The CDR3 extends over 16 amino acids. Germline assignment: CDR1 LNHDA and CDR2 SQIVND (reference sequence). Trimming took off 5 bases at V and 2 bases at J, with 16 bases between the two ends. The variable domain in full, completed from reference TRBV19 and TRBJ1-3, reads DGGITQSPKYLFRKEGQNVTLSCEQNLNHDAMYWYRQDPGQGLRLIYYSQIVNDFQKGDIAEGYSVSREKKESFPLTVTSAQKNPTAFYLCASSPHNTLPGNTIYFGEGSWLTVV.

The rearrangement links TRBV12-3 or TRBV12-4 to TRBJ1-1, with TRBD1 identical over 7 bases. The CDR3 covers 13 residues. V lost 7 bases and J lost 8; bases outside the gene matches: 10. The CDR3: CASTAALTGEAFF. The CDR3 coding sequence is TGTGCCAGCACCGCCGCCCTGACAGGGGAAGCTTTCTTT.

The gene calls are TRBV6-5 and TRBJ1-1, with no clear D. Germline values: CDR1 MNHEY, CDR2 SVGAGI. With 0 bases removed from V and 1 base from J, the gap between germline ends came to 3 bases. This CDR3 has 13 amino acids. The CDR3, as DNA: TGTGCCAGCAGTTACTCTCAGAACACTGAAGCTTTCTTT. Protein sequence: CASSYSQNTEAFF.

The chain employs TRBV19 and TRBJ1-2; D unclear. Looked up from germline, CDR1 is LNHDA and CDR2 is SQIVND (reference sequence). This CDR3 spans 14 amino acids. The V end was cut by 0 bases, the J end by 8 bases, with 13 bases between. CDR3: CASSIDGPLHGYTF. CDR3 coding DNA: TGTGCCAGTAGTATAGATGGGCCCCTTCACGGCTACACCTTC.

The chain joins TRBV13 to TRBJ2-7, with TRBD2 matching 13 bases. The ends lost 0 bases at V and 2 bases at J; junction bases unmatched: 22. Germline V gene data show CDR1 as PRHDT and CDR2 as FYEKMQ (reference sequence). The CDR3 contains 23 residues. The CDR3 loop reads CASSLGQWGWTSGSKRVPYEQYF. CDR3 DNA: TGTGCCAGCAGCTTAGGGCAATGGGGATGGACTAGCGGGAGTAAGAGGGTCCCCTACGAGCAGTACTTC. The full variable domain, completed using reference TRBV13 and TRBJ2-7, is AAGVIQSPRHLIKEKRETATLKCYPIPRHDTVYWYQQGPGQDPQFLISFYEKMQSDKGSIPDRFSAQQFSDYHSELNMSSLELGDSALYFCASSLGQWGWTSGSKRVPYEQYFGPGTRLTVT.

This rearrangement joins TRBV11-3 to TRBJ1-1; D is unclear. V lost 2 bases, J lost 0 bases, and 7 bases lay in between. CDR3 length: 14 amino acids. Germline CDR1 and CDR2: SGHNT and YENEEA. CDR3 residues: CASSLSPLNTEAFF. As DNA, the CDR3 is TGTGCCAGCAGCTTATCCCCTTTGAACACTGAAGCTTTCTTT.

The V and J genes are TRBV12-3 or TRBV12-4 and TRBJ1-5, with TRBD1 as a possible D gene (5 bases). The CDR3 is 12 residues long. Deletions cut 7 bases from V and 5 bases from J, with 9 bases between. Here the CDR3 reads CASKTDHQPQHF. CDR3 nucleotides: TGTGCCAGCAAGACAGATCATCAGCCCCAGCATTTT.

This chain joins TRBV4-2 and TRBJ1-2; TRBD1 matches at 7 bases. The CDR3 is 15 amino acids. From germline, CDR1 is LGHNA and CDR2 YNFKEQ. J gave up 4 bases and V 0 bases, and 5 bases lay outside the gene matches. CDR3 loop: CASSQDRQGSYGYTF. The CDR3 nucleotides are TGTGCCAGCAGCCAAGATCGACAGGGCTCCTATGGCTACACCTTC.